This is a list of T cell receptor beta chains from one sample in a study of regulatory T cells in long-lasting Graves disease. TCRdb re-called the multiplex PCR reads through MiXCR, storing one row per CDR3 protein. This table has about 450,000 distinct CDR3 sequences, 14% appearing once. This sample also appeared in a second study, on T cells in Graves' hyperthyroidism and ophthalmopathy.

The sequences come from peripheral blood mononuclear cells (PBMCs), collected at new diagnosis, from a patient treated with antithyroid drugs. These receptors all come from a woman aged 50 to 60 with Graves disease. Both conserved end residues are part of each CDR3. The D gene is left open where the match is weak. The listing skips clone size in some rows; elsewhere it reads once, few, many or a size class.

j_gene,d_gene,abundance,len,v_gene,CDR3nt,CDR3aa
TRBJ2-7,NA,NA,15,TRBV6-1,TGTGCCAGCAGTGAAGTGCCCGGGGAACTGAGCGAGCAGTACTTC,CASSEVPGELSEQYF
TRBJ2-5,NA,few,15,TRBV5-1,TGCGCCAGCAGCTTGGCGCCGACACTCCAAGAGACCCAGTACTTC,CASSLAPTLQETQYF
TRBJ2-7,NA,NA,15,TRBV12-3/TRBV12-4,TGTGCCAGCAGTTTCTGGGCACGGGCGGACTACGAGCAGTACTTC,CASSFWARADYEQYF
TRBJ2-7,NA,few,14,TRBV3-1,TGTGCCAGCAGCCAAGGGGCAGGCCGTAGGGAGCAGTACTTC,CASSQGAGRREQYF
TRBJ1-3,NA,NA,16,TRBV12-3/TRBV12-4,TGTGCCAGCAGCTCTAACCTCAGGGGAAGTGGAAACACCATATATTTT,CASSSNLRGSGNTIYF
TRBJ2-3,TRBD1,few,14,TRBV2,TGTGCCAGCAGTGGGGGGACAGTCACAGATACGCAGTATTTT,CASSGGTVTDTQYF
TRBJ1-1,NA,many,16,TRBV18,TGTGCCAGCTCACCCGACGGGATCCGAATGAACACTGAAGCTTTCTTT,CASSPDGIRMNTEAFF
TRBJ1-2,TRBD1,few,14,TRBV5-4,TGTGCCAGCAGCGACCAGACAGGGGGCGTGGGCTACACCTTC,CASSDQTGGVGYTF
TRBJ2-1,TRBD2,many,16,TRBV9,TGTGCCAGCAGCCCCCAGGCGGGAGGTTCCTACAATGAGCAGTTCTTC,CASSPQAGGSYNEQFF
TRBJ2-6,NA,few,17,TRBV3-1,TGTGCCAGCAGCCAAAGGGTGCATTCACGTGGGGCCAACGTCCTGACTTTC,CASSQRVHSRGANVLTF
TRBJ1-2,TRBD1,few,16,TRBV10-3,TGTGCCATCAGTCAAGGAGGACAGGGTAAAGTTCTTGGCTACACCTTC,CAISQGGQGKVLGYTF
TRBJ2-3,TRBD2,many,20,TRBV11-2,TGTGCCAGCAGCTTAGTCTTGAGCTCGGTACAGCGGGAGGTATGGGATACGCAGTATTTT,CASSLVLSSVQREVWDTQYF
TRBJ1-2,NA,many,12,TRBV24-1,TGTGCCACCAGTGACGGGGGCTATGGCTACACCTTC,CATSDGGYGYTF
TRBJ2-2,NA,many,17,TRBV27,TGTGCCAGCAGTCCACCATGGTGGTCGAGGGACACCGGGGAGCTGTTTTTT,CASSPPWWSRDTGELFF
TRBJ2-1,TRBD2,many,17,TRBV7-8,TGTGCCAGCAGCTTACAACCAGGGACTAGCGTTTACAATGAGCAGTTCTTC,CASSLQPGTSVYNEQFF
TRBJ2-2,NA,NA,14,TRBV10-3,TGTGCCATCAGTGACCAGGGGCGAGTCGGGGAGCTGTTTTTT,CAISDQGRVGELFF
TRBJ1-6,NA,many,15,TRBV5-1,TGCGCCAGCAGCTTGCAAGGGACGGAAGCCTATCACCTCCACTTT,CASSLQGTEAYHLHF
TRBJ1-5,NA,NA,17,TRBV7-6,TGTGCCAGCAGCCTGGCCCCAAGGGGACCCATCGGGCAGCCCCAGCATTTT,CASSLAPRGPIGQPQHF
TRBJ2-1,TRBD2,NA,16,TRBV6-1,TGTGCCAGCAGTCCCTGGGGACTAGCGGGAGGAGATGAGCAGTTCTTC,CASSPWGLAGGDEQFF
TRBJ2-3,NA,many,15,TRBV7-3,TGTGCCAGCAGCTTACAGGCTTCTAGCACAGATACGCAGTATTTT,CASSLQASSTDTQYF
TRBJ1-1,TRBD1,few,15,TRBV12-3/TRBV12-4,TGTGCCAGCAGTTTAGAGGGACAGCCAAAGGCTGAAGCTTTCTTT,CASSLEGQPKAEAFF
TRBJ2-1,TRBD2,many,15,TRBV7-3,TGTGCCAGCAGCATTGGACTAGCGGGGTTGAATGAGCAGTTCTTC,CASSIGLAGLNEQFF